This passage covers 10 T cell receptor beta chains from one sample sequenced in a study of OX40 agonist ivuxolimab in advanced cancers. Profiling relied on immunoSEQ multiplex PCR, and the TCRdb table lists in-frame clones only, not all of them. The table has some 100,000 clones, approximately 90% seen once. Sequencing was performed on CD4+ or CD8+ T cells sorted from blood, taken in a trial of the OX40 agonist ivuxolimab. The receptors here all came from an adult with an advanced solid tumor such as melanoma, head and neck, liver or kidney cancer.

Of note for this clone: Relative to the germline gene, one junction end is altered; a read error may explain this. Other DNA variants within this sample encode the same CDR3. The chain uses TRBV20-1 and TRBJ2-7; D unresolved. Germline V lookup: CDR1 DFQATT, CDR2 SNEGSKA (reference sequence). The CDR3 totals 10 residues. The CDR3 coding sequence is TGCAGTGCTAGAACAAACGAACAGTACTTC. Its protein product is CSARTNEQYF.

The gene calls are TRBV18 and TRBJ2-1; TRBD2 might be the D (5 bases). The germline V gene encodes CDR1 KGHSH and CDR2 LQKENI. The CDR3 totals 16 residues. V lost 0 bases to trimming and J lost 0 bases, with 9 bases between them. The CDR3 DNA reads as TGTGCCAGCTCACCACCCGGGGTAAGCTCCTACAATGAGCAGTTCTTC. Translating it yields CASSPPGVSSYNEQFF.

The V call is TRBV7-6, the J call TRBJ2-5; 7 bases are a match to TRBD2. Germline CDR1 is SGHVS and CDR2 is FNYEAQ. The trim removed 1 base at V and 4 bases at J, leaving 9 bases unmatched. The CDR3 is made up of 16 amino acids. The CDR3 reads CASSLVDGLGGETQYF. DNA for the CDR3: TGTGCCAGCAGCTTAGTGGATGGACTAGGAGGAGAGACCCAGTACTTC.

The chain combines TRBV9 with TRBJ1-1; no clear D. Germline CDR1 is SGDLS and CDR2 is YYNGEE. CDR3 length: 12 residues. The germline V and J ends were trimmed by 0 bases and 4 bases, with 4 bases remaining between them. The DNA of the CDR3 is TGTGCCAGCAGCGTAGAGGGCACTGAAGCTTTCTTT. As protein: CASSVEGTEAFF.

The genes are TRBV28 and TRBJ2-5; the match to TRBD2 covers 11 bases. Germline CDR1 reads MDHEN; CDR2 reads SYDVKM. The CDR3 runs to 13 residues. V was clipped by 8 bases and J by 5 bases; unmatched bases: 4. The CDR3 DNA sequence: TGTGCCAGCGGATTAGCGGGGGGGGAGACCCAGTACTTC. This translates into CASGLAGGETQYF.

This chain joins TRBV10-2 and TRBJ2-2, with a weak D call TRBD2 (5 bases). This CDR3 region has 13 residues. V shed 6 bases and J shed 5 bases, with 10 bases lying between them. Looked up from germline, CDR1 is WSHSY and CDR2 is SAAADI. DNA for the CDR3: TGCGCCAGCAGGATCCCGGGAACCGGGGAGCTGTTTTTT. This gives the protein CASRIPGTGELFF.

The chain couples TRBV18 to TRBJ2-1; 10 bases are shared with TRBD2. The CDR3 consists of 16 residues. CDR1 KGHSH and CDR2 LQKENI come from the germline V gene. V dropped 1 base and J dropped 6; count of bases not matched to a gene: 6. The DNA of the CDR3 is TGTGCCAGCTCACCACGGCCTAGCGGGAGTGGCAATGAGCAGTTCTTC. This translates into CASSPRPSGSGNEQFF. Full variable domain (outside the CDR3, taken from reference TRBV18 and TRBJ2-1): NAGVMQNPRHLVRRRGQEARLRCSPMKGHSHVYWYRQLPEEGLKFMVYLQKENIIDESGMPKERFSAEFPKEGPSILRIQQVVRGDSAAYFCASSPRPSGSGNEQFFGPGTRLTVL.

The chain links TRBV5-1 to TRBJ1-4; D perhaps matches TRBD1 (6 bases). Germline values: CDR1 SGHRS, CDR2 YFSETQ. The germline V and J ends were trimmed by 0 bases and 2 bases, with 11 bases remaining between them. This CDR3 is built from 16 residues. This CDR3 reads CASSLGPGATNEKLFF. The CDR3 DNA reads TGCGCCAGCAGCTTGGGCCCGGGGGCGACTAATGAAAAACTGTTTTTT.

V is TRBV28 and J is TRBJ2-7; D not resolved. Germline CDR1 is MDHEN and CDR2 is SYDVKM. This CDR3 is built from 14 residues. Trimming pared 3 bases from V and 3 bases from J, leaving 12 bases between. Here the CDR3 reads CASSLAAPNYEQYV. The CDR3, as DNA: TGTGCCAGCAGTTTGGCAGCTCCAAACTACGAGCAGTACGTC.

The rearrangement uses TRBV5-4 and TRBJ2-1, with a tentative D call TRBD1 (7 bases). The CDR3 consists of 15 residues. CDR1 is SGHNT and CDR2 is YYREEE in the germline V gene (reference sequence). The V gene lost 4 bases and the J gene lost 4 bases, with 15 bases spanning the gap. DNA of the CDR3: TGTGCCAGCAGCATCGGGGGACAGATATACAATGAGCAGTTCTTC. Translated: CASSIGGQIYNEQFF.